The 29 T cell receptor beta chains reported below all come from one sample, sequenced in a study of shared clonotypes between healthy human individuals. Libraries were prepared by immunoSEQ multiplex PCR; TCRdb keeps only in-frame clonotypes and omits some of them. The table records roughly 760,000 clones, around 67% of them present only once. Sequencing used memory CD4+ T cells sorted from blood. Subset reported: CD45RA-negative fraction. The receptors were gathered from a woman in her 30s in good health.

The chain has TRBV7-7 and TRBJ2-2; the D is unclear. This CDR3 has 13 residues. The germline gives CDR1 SSHAT, CDR2 FNYEAQ (reference sequence). Deletions cut 5 bases from V and 4 bases from J, with 8 bases between. The CDR3 loop is CASSPDITGELFF. The CDR3 bases are TGTGCCAGCAGCCCCGACATCACCGGGGAGCTGTTTTTT.

This rearrangement joins TRBV18 to TRBJ1-4; D remains unclear. This CDR3 region has 14 residues. V was shortened by 2 bases and J by 5 bases, with 9 bases between the two germline ends. CDR1 KGHSH and CDR2 LQKENI come from the germline V gene. The CDR3, as DNA: TGTGCCAGCTCACCAAAAAGGCAGAATGAAAAACTGTTTTTT. Amino acid sequence: CASSPKRQNEKLFF.

This chain joins TRBV5-1 and TRBJ2-6; D gene ambiguous. The germline V and J ends were trimmed by 2 bases and 0 bases, with 6 bases remaining between them. The CDR3 loop spans 15 amino acids. Germline assignment: CDR1 SGHRS and CDR2 YFSETQ. The CDR3 loop is CASSFFSSGANVLTF. Written as DNA, the CDR3 is TGCGCCAGCAGCTTTTTTAGCTCTGGGGCCAACGTCCTGACTTTC.

The CDR3 spells CAISVSIGQGGSGYTF. CDR3 nucleotides: TGTGCCATCAGTGTCTCAATAGGACAGGGGGGATCTGGCTACACCTTC. The rearrangement joins TRBV10-3 to TRBJ1-2, with 10 positions matching TRBD1. The CDR3 loop spans 16 amino acids. V trimming: 4 bases; J trimming: 7 bases; junction bases outside the gene matches: 12. Germline V lookup: CDR1 ENHRY, CDR2 SYGVKD.

The chain has TRBV11-2 and TRBJ2-4; the D is unclear. The CDR3 length is 14 residues. Trimming removed 0 bases from V and 6 bases from J, with 9 bases in between. Germline lookup yields CDR1 SGHAT and CDR2 FQNNGV. The CDR3 loop reads CASSLELGSNIQYF. The DNA of the CDR3 is TGTGCCAGCAGCTTAGAACTGGGATCAAACATTCAGTACTTC.

With respect to this clone: This sample includes further DNA sequences coding for the same CDR3. The DNA for the CDR3 is TGTGCCAGCAGTGAGAAGGGATCCTACGAGCAGTACTTC. It yields the protein CASSEKGSYEQYF. The chain joins TRBV6-1 to TRBJ2-7; D ambiguous. The CDR3 is 13 amino acids. Trimming pared 3 bases from V and 1 base from J, leaving 7 bases between. CDR1 MNHNS and CDR2 SASEGT come from the germline V gene.

In regard to this clone: This sample includes further DNA sequences coding for the same CDR3. The chain combines TRBV5-1 with TRBJ2-1; possibly TRBD2 for D (6 bases). V lost 5 bases and J 4 bases, leaving 13 bases between the germline ends. CDR1 and CDR2 (germline): SGHRS, YFSETQ. The CDR3 runs 14 residues. The CDR3 bases are TGCGCCAGCAGTAATGAAGGAGGGTACAATGAGCAGTTCTTC. It yields the protein CASSNEGGYNEQFF.

This clone came up a few times. This chain connects TRBV5-1 to TRBJ1-1, with TRBD1 as a possible D gene (6 bases). V was shortened by 4 bases and J by 5 bases, with 12 bases between the two germline ends. This CDR3 is built from 13 residues. Germline values: CDR1 SGHRS, CDR2 YFSETQ. The CDR3 nucleotides are TGCGCCAGCAGCCCCCTAGGGGGGACTGAAGCTTTCTTT. This translates into CASSPLGGTEAFF.

As concerns this clone: Other DNA sequences from this sample encode an identical CDR3 as well. The rearrangement uses TRBV6-5 and TRBJ2-1, with 13 bases that match TRBD2. Unmatched junction bases numbered 3, after V lost 4 bases and J lost 6 bases. Germline V gene lookup returns CDR1 MNHEY and CDR2 SVGAGI. The CDR3 loop spans 15 amino acids. The CDR3 region is CASSSRTSGSNEQFF. CDR3 coding DNA: TGTGCCAGCAGTTCTCGGACTAGCGGGAGCAATGAGCAGTTCTTC.

This sequence joins TRBV19 and TRBJ2-7; D assignment may be TRBD1 or TRBD2 (6 bases each). Trimming removed 5 bases at V and 4 bases at J, with 15 bases between. This CDR3 spans 14 amino acids. Looked up from germline, CDR1 is LNHDA and CDR2 is SQIVND (reference sequence). The CDR3 spells CASSEGGPSYEQYF. CDR3 sequence (DNA): TGTGCCAGTAGTGAGGGGGGACCCTCTTACGAGCAGTACTTC.

This clone has just one count. The J gene is TRBJ2-1, the V gene TRBV5-1, with 12 bases lining up with TRBD2. Germline V lookup: CDR1 SGHRS, CDR2 YFSETQ. The CDR3 loop spans 14 amino acids. Trimming cost V 7 bases and J 8 bases; bases outside gene matches: 7. The CDR3 sequence: CASGRLAGVDEQFF. The CDR3 DNA is TGCGCCAGCGGCAGACTAGCGGGAGTGGATGAGCAGTTCTTC.

The genes are TRBV15 and TRBJ1-5, with TRBD1 as a possible D gene (5 bases). Germline CDR1 is LNHNV and CDR2 is YYDKDF (reference sequence). The V end lost 2 bases, the J end lost 7 bases, and 12 bases lay between the germline ends. The CDR3 contains 14 residues. CDR3 amino acids: CATSRQGSRQPQHF. CDR3 bases: TGTGCCACCAGCAGACAGGGATCCCGACAGCCCCAGCATTTT.

This chain uses TRBV4-1 with TRBJ2-3; 7 nucleotides match TRBD2. The CDR3 consists of 15 residues. V shed 4 bases and J 4 bases; nucleotides not matched to a gene: 8. Germline CDR1 reads MGHRA; CDR2 reads YSYEKL. The CDR3 loop is CASSPRAGVADTQYF. The CDR3 region has the DNA TGCGCCAGCAGCCCCCGGGCGGGGGTGGCAGATACGCAGTATTTT.

CDR3 amino acids: CASNRAGTGKGGGYTF. Written as DNA, the CDR3 is TGTGCCAGCAACCGGGCCGGGACAGGGAAAGGGGGTGGCTACACCTTC. The chain uses TRBV28 and TRBJ1-2; 9 bases are shared with TRBD1. The germline V gene encodes CDR1 MDHEN and CDR2 SYDVKM. Trimming took 7 bases from V and 7 from J; bases not matched to a gene: 16. The CDR3 totals 16 residues.

The chain carries TRBV19 and TRBJ2-3, with D perhaps TRBD2 (6 bases). CDR3 length: 16 residues. Germline CDR1 LNHDA, CDR2 SQIVND (reference sequence). The V and J ends lost 4 bases and 3 bases respectively, with 17 bases between them. CDR3: CASSNMFGGATDTQYF. CDR3 nucleotides: TGTGCCAGTAGTAATATGTTCGGGGGAGCGACAGATACGCAGTATTTT.

The rearrangement uses TRBV27 and TRBJ2-7; D not certain. The V gene lost 2 bases and the J gene lost 0 bases, with 11 bases spanning the gap. Germline lookup yields CDR1 MNHEY and CDR2 SMNVEV (reference sequence). The CDR3 is 15 residues long. The CDR3 DNA reads TGTGCCAGCAGTTTAGTCGGAAAGAGCTCCTACGAGCAGTACTTC. This encodes CASSLVGKSSYEQYF.

V and J are TRBV6-6 and TRBJ1-2; D is possibly TRBD1 (5 bases). This CDR3 comprises 14 residues. Trimming stripped 0 bases from V and 2 bases from J, with 7 bases between. Germline V gene data show CDR1 as MNHNY and CDR2 as SVGAGI (reference sequence). The CDR3 sequence is CASSYSGQNYGYTF. The CDR3 DNA sequence: TGTGCCAGCAGTTACTCGGGGCAGAACTATGGCTACACCTTC.

The chain is built from TRBV5-4 and TRBJ2-1, with TRBD2 identical over 13 bases. The V and J ends lost 0 bases and 6 bases, in that order; junction bases with no gene match: 9. The CDR3 is 18 amino acids. Germline values: CDR1 SGHNT, CDR2 YYREEE (reference sequence). As DNA, the CDR3 is TGTGCCAGCAGCTTGGAAGGGACTAGCGGGAAGGGTGGCAATGAGCAGTTCTTC. The encoded protein is CASSLEGTSGKGGNEQFF.

The CDR3 nucleotides are TGTGCCAGCAGCTTAGATGTCGGGAGGGCCTTAGATACGCAGTATTTT. Translated, it gives CASSLDVGRALDTQYF. The chain is built from TRBV7-2 and TRBJ2-3; 8 bases agree with TRBD2. The ends lost 1 base at V and 5 bases at J; junction bases unmatched: 8. The CDR3 runs to 16 residues. The V gene's germline CDR1 is SGHTA and CDR2 FQGNSA.

V is TRBV5-1 and J is TRBJ2-1; 7 bases map to TRBD2. J gave up 0 bases and V 4 bases, and 7 bases lay outside the gene matches. Germline assignment: CDR1 SGHRS and CDR2 YFSETQ. The CDR3 sequence is 16 residues long. The CDR3 spells CASSALGGTSYNEQFF. For the CDR3, the DNA is TGCGCCAGCAGCGCCCTGGGGGGGACCTCCTACAATGAGCAGTTCTTC.

This rearrangement joins TRBV2 to TRBJ2-1; TRBD1 or TRBD2 may be the D gene (5 bases each). The CDR3 runs 11 residues. The germline gives CDR1 SNHLY, CDR2 FYNNEI. V was cut by 3 bases and J by 13 bases, with 10 bases left in between. This chain's CDR3 is CASSEGPGQFF. The DNA of the CDR3 is TGTGCCAGCAGTGAGGGACCGGGCCAGTTCTTC.

The J gene is TRBJ2-2, the V gene TRBV10-3; 10 bases line up with TRBD2. Germline CDR1 ENHRY, CDR2 SYGVKD. The CDR3 has 14 amino acids. V lost 7 bases and J lost 5; bases outside the gene matches: 4. CDR3 loop: CAIKGLATTGELFF. Here the CDR3 DNA reads TGTGCCATCAAGGGACTAGCGACTACCGGGGAGCTGTTTTTT.

This clone was observed a handful of times. V is TRBV7-9 and J is TRBJ2-3, with TRBD2 matching 10 bases. The CDR3 is made up of 17 amino acids. Germline assignment: CDR1 SEHNR and CDR2 FQNEAQ (reference sequence). Trimming removed 5 bases from V and 0 bases from J; junction bases left unmatched: 8. The CDR3, as DNA: TGTGCCAGCAGCCCGACCCGACTAGCGGGTAGCACAGATACGCAGTATTTT. Translation: CASSPTRLAGSTDTQYF.

The chain has TRBV27 and TRBJ2-2; 10 nucleotides agree with TRBD1. V shed 5 bases, J shed 3 bases, and the junction held 9 bases outside the gene matches. Germline V lookup: CDR1 MNHEY, CDR2 SMNVEV (reference sequence). This CDR3 contains 17 residues. CDR3 residues: CASSTNRDRGYTGELFF. The CDR3, as DNA: TGTGCCAGCAGTACCAACCGGGACAGGGGTTACACCGGGGAGCTGTTTTTT.

The chain has TRBV2 and TRBJ1-2; 7 nucleotides match TRBD1. V lost 5 bases to trimming and J lost 8 bases; unmatched junction nucleotides: 5. Germline V gives CDR1 SNHLY, CDR2 FYNNEI. The CDR3 loop spans 12 amino acids. The CDR3: CASSRYRGGYTF. CDR3 bases: TGTGCCAGCAGTCGATACAGGGGCGGCTACACCTTC. The variable domain in full, with the rest retrieved from reference TRBV2 and TRBJ1-2, is EPEVTQTPSHQVTQMGQEVILRCVPISNHLYFYWYRQILGQKVEFLVSFYNNEISEKSEIFDDQFSVERPDGSNFTLKIRSTKLEDSAMYFCASSRYRGGYTFGSGTRLTVV.

CDR3 residues: CASSPDSMSYNEQFF. The CDR3 DNA follows: TGCGCCAGCAGTCCGGACTCCATGTCATACAATGAGCAGTTCTTC. V and J are TRBV5-1 and TRBJ2-1; TRBD2 might be the D (5 bases). The V end was cut by 5 bases, the J end by 4 bases, with 16 bases between. The CDR3 runs 15 residues. Germline lookup yields CDR1 SGHRS and CDR2 YFSETQ.

The rearrangement joins TRBV19 to TRBJ2-7, with TRBD2 matching 8 bases. The V gene end was trimmed by 4 bases and the J gene end by 2 bases; junction bases not matched to a gene: 10. This CDR3 comprises 16 residues. CDR1 is LNHDA, CDR2 SQIVND, per germline (reference sequence). Here the CDR3 reads CASSSFASGSTYEQYF. CDR3 nucleotide sequence: TGTGCCAGTAGTAGCTTTGCTAGCGGGTCCACCTACGAGCAGTACTTC.

The count of this clone is one. J is TRBJ2-1 and V is TRBV5-1; maybe TRBD2 (6 bases). The CDR3 is 18 residues long. Germline CDR1 and CDR2: SGHRS and YFSETQ. The V and J ends lost 4 bases and 0 bases respectively, with 20 bases between them. CDR3 sequence reads: CASSPLSSGRSSYNEQFF. Written as DNA, the CDR3 is TGCGCCAGCAGCCCTCTCTCCAGCGGGCGGAGCTCCTACAATGAGCAGTTCTTC.

This clone turned up a few times. The rearrangement links TRBV15 to TRBJ2-1; no reliable D call. The CDR3 is 14 residues long. Trimming shortened V by 0 bases and J by 15 bases, and 18 bases separated the two germline ends. Per germline, CDR1 LNHNV and CDR2 YYDKDF (reference sequence). The CDR3 reads CATSRDLGPEIRFF. DNA of the CDR3: TGTGCCACCAGCAGAGATCTAGGACCCGAAATTCGGTTCTTC.